This TCR beta chain was profiled in a study of cytomegalovirus exposure and HLA in healthy donors. Broader study findings: Fewer than 200 TCR beta chains were listed as cytomegalovirus-associated. Cytomegalovirus status was reportedly diagnosed by the classifier with high sensitivity and specificity. Looking again later, the authors saw that most CMV-associated TCR beta chains seemed HLA-restricted. TCR beta sequences reportedly predicted the HLA-A and HLA-B alleles of most subjects accurately.

The PCR contained 60 Vbeta and 13 Jbeta primers. Method: immunoSEQ multiplex PCR; TCRdb's copy keeps in-frame clones and lacks some. The table includes about 100,000 clones, roughly 82% detected once. Turning to this clone: Its specificity is not known.

The CDR3 is made up of 15 amino acids. V lost 4 bases and J lost 4, with 15 bases in between. The germline V gene has CDR1 SGHTA and CDR2 FQGTGA. This TCR came from a man over 45 in good health and CMV-seronegative. Sequenced material: PBMCs. This sequence joins TRBV7-3 and TRBJ2-3, with D maybe TRBD2 (6 bases). The CDR3 sequence is CASSSSGRGPDTQYF. The CDR3 DNA reads as TGTGCCAGCAGCTCGTCGGGGCGGGGCCCAGATACGCAGTATTTT.